This note documents a single T cell receptor beta chain sequence. This clonotype appeared a few times. The antigen it recognizes is unknown. No quality values exist for individual bases; no much larger clone is one base distant. TCRdb records Illumina HiSeq 2500 as the sequencer. Quantitative 5'-RACE with molecular barcodes was used to prepare TCR beta libraries. In the source study's methods: To identify disease-linked TCR variants, a new computational method was used, one built on a probabilistic model of VDJ rearrangement. The public reads were quality trimmed at Q25 with fastp and then assembled into clones with MiXCR by TCRdb, keeping productive beta chains. Records with the same CDR3 protein are collapsed into one entry carrying the most frequent genes and DNA. TCRdb's processing, not the study's, gives the V and J calls here. Across this sample there are 350,000 to 550,000 distinct CDR3 sequences, with roughly 26% seen only once. The top ten hold about 0.9% of the sample.

The data belong to a study of CD8 T cells in ankylosing spondylitis (dated by TCRdb to about 2017). In the study overall: The study set out to find disease-linked TCR variants by profiling T cell receptor beta repertoires in ankylosing spondylitis patients and healthy donors. The whole study cohort included some 100 healthy donors and around 25 ankylosing spondylitis patients. Peripheral blood samples were taken, and synovial fluid was additionally collected from ankylosing spondylitis patients. The full study reports these points: Blood from ankylosing spondylitis patients appeared to be characterized by a TCR beta motif made up of several highly homologous amino acid variants. The disease-linked clones were reported to be significantly enriched in matched synovial fluid samples from ankylosing spondylitis patients. Some motif variants were previously reported in synovial fluid and blood of reactive arthritis patients, suggesting common disease-initiation mechanisms. The disease-linked clones showed a CD8+ phenotype and occurred at relatively low frequencies in peripheral blood.

Including the terminal cysteine and phenylalanine, the CDR3 comprises 13 residues. Of all the DNA, just the CDR3 is kept, 39 bases in frame from base 1. Looking up the germline V gene (reference sequence) yields CDR1 DFQATT and CDR2 SNEGSKA. The material sequenced was blood, either unsorted or a sorted T cell fraction (not recorded which). This sequence was found in a male donor with ankylosing spondylitis. The sequence links TRBV20-1 to TRBJ1-3; TRBD1 is perhaps the D gene, given 6 matching bases. The DNA sequence is TGCAGCGCACGACAGGACTCTGGAAACACCATATATTTT. Its protein product is CSARQDSGNTIYF.